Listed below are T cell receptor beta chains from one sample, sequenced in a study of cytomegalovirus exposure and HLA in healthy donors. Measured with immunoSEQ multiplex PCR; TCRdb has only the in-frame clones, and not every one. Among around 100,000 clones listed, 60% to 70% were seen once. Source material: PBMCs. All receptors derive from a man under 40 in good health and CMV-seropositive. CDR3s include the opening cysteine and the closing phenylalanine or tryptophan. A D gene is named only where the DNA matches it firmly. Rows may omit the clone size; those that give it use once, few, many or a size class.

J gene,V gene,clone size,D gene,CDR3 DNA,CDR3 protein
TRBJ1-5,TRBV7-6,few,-,TGTGCCAGCAGCCGGGAGGTTGGCGGCAATCAGCCCCAGCATTTT,CASSREVGGNQPQHF
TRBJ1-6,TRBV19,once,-,TGTGCCAGTAGTATAGGGAGTGATTCACCCCTCCACTTT,CASSIGSDSPLHF
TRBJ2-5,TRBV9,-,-,TGTGCCAGCAGCGTAGGCGCGGGTAAAGAGACCCAGTACTTC,CASSVGAGKETQYF
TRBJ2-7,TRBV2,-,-,TGTGCCAGCAGTTTTGACGACAGCCTCGAGCAGTACTTC,CASSFDDSLEQYF
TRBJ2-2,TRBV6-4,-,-,TGTGCCAGCATCGGGACACCGAACACCGGGGAGCTGTTTTTT,CASIGTPNTGELFF
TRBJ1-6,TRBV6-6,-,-,TGTGCCAGCAGTTATGAGACAGCGGGAGGTTCACCCCTCCACTTT,CASSYETAGGSPLHF
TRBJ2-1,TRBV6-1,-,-,TGTGCCAGCAGTGAACAGGGTAGTAGCGGCGAGCAGTTCTTC,CASSEQGSSGEQFF
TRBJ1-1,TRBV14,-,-,TGTGCCAGCAGCCAAGTGCGGAACAGGGAAGCTTTCTTT,CASSQVRNREAFF
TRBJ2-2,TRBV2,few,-,TGTGCCAGCAGTGTGGGAGGGGAGCTGTTTTTT,CASSVGGELFF
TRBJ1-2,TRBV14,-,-,TGTGCCAGCAGCCAAGGGTCCCGCCGGGTAGGCGCTGGCTACACCTTC,CASSQGSRRVGAGYTF
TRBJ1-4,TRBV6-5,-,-,TGTGCCAGCAGTTTATCGGTTAATGGAAAACTGTTTTTT,CASSLSVNGKLFF
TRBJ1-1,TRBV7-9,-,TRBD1,TGTGCCAGCAGCTGGACAGGGGTGAACACTGAAGCTTTCTTT,CASSWTGVNTEAFF
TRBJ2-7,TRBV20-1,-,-,TGCAGTGCTGCAACACAGTACGAGCAGTACTTC,CSAATQYEQYF
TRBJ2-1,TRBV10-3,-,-,TGTGCCATCAGTGAGTCCAGGGGCGGACTGTATGAGCAGTTCTTC,CAISESRGGLYEQFF
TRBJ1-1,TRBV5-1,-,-,TGCGCCAGCAGCCGGGACACAGAGGGCACTGAAGCTTTCTTT,CASSRDTEGTEAFF
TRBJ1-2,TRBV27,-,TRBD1,TGTGCCAGCAGTTTTGCAGGGGGCCACGATGGCTACACCTTC,CASSFAGGHDGYTF
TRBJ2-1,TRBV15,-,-,TGTGCCACCAGCACCGCTAGCAAAAACTACAATGAGCAGTTCTTC,CATSTASKNYNEQFF
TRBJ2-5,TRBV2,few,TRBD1,TGTGCCAGACGACCGGGACAGGGGGGAAAGACCCAGTACTTC,CARRPGQGGKTQYF
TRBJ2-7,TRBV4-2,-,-,TGTGCCAGCAGATGGGCTGACACCTCAACCTACGAGCAGTACTTC,CASRWADTSTYEQYF
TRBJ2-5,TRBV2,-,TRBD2,TGTGCCAGCAGTAGCGGGGTGGAGACCCAGTACTTC,CASSSGVETQYF
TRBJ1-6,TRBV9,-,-,TGTGCCAGCAGCCCCGGTCCGGGACACCTCCTAAATAATTCACCCCCCCACTTT,CASSPGPGHLLNNSPPHF
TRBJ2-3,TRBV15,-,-,TGTGCCACCAGCTTAGTCCCAGATACGCAGTATTTT,CATSLVPDTQYF
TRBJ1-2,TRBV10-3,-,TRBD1,TGTGCCATCAGTGCCTGGGACAGGAGCTATGGCTACACCTTC,CAISAWDRSYGYTF
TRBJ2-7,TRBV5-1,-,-,TGCGCCAGCAGCGACCCCGGGGGATCCTACGAGCAGTACTTC,CASSDPGGSYEQYF
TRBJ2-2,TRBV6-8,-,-,TGTGCCAGCAGTTACTCGAGACCCGCCAGCGACACCGGGGAGCTGTTTTTT,CASSYSRPASDTGELFF
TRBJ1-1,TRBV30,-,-,TGTGCCTGGAGTGTCATCGGGAACACTGAAGCTTTCTTT,CAWSVIGNTEAFF
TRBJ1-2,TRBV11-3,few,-,TGTGCCAGCAGTTCTGTCGGGGGCGCGGGGGCTTACACCTTC,CASSSVGGAGAYTF
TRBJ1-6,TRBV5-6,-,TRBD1,TGTGCCAGCAGTTGGGACAGAAGGAATTCACCCCTCCACTTT,CASSWDRRNSPLHF
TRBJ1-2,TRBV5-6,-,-,TGTGCCAGCAGCCCCCCCGACTATGGCTACACCTTC,CASSPPDYGYTF
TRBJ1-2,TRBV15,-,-,TGTGCCACCAGCAGAGATCTAGCAGGGGCCGGCGACTATGGCTACACCTTC,CATSRDLAGAGDYGYTF
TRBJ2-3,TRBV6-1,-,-,TGTGCCAGCAGCCGAGGACAGCGCGAGACAGATACGCAGTATTTT,CASSRGQRETDTQYF
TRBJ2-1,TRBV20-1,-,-,TGCAGTGCTAGTCAACAGGAGCAGTTCTTC,CSASQQEQFF
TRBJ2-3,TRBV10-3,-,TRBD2,TGTGCCATCAGTGACCTCCTTAGCGGGGGGAGCACAGATACGCAGTATTTT,CAISDLLSGGSTDTQYF
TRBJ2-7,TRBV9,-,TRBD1,TGTGCCAGCAGCGCCGGGACAGGGTGGAGCTACGAGCAGTACTTC,CASSAGTGWSYEQYF
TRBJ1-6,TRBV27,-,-,TGTGCCAGCAGTGGGGGCAGGTCGGCGTCACCCCTCCACTTT,CASSGGRSASPLHF
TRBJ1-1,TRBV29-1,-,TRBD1,TGCAGCGTTAAAAAACAGGGGGCGAGCACTGAAGCTTTCTTT,CSVKKQGASTEAFF
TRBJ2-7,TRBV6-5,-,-,TGTGCCAGCAGTTACCGGGTTTACGAGAACGAGCAGTACTTC,CASSYRVYENEQYF
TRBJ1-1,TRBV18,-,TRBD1,TGTGCCAGCTCACCACCAGCAGGGGGGAACACTGAAGCTTTCTTT,CASSPPAGGNTEAFF
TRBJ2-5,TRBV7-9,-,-,TGTGCCGGCAGCTTATTTTTATTGGAGAGGGAGACCCAGTACTTC,CAGSLFLLERETQYF
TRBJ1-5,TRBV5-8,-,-,TGTGCCAGCAGAGGACAAGTCCAGCCCCAGCATTTT,CASRGQVQPQHF
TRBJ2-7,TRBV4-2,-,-,TGTGCCAGCAGCCATGGACAGACCTACGAGCAGTACTTC,CASSHGQTYEQYF
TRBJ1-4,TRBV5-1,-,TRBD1,TGCGCCAGCAGCGGTGACGGGACAGGGGGTGAAAAACTGTTTTTT,CASSGDGTGGEKLFF
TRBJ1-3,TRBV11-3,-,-,TGTGCCAGCAGGCTGGGGGACTGGAGCTCTGGAAACACCATATATTTT,CASRLGDWSSGNTIYF
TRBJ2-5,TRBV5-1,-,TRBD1,TGCGCCAGCAGGTATCTCGGACAGGGGGCCAGGGAGACCCAGTACTTC,CASRYLGQGARETQYF
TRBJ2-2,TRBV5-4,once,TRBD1,TGTGCCAGCAGGAAGGGACAGGGGGCCGGACCGAACACCGGGGAGCTGTTTTTT,CASRKGQGAGPNTGELFF
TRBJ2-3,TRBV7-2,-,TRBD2,TGTGCCAGCAGCTTCGGACTAGCCACAGATACGCAGTATTTT,CASSFGLATDTQYF